Following are 17 T cell receptor beta chains from one sample sequenced in a study of post-analysis software for immune sequencing data (dated by TCRdb to the mid-2010s). The study at large found these results: Significantly higher frequencies in patients than in controls were found for several TRBV segments, including TRBV5-6, TRBV5-1 and TRBV20-1.

Library preparation was by PCR. Sequencing was carried out with an Illumina HiSeq 2500. To reduce PCR and sequencing biases, unique molecular identifiers were built into the TCR beta cDNA libraries. TCRdb passed the public sequencing reads through fastp at Q25 and MiXCR, retaining productive beta sequences. For every CDR3 protein sequence, its rows merge into one entry that carries the most common genes and DNA. Recorded for this sample are about 770,000 distinct CDR3 sequences; 46% of them occurred a single time. The leading ten clones occupy 4% to 5% of the sample. For these receptors, no antigen is known. Specimen: blood. The receptor source for this set is a girl aged 5 to 17 with multiple sclerosis.

This clonotype was found a few times. V is TRBV7-9 and J is TRBJ1-2; D is undetermined. CDR3 length equals 15 residues. Germline loops: CDR1 SEHNR, CDR2 FQNEAQ (reference sequence). With 5 bases removed from V and 0 bases from J, the gap between germline ends came to 13 bases. In DNA form, the CDR3 reads TGTGCCAGCAGCCCCCTGGCCTATTCTAACTATGGCTACACCTTC. It codes for CASSPLAYSNYGYTF.

The chain combines TRBV20-1 with TRBJ2-5, with TRBD2 identical over 11 bases. This CDR3 comprises 19 residues. The trim removed 2 bases at V and 2 bases at J, leaving 16 bases unmatched. Germline CDR1 and CDR2: DFQATT and SNEGSKA (reference sequence). This CDR3 reads CSARLHPLGASGRQETQYF. The CDR3 coding sequence is TGCAGTGCTAGACTCCACCCCCTAGGGGCTAGCGGGAGGCAAGAGACCCAGTACTTC.

This clonotype was observed a few times. The V and J genes are TRBV7-2 and TRBJ2-1; D is unresolved. In germline, CDR1 is SGHTA, CDR2 FQGNSA. The CDR3 consists of 12 residues. Trimming shortened V by 6 bases and J by 5 bases, and 8 bases separated the two germline ends. In DNA, the CDR3 is TGTGCCAGCAGACCACCTAACAATGAGCAGTTCTTC. Protein: CASRPPNNEQFF.

A few counts support this clonotype. This rearrangement joins TRBV20-1 to TRBJ2-1, with 15 nucleotides matching TRBD2. CDR3 length equals 21 residues. In germline, CDR1 is DFQATT, CDR2 SNEGSKA (reference sequence). The trim removed 1 base at V and 0 bases at J, leaving 13 bases unmatched. The CDR3 sequence: CSARVPSGLAGGFASYNEQFF. The CDR3 DNA follows: TGCAGTGCTAGAGTCCCATCGGGACTAGCGGGAGGATTTGCCTCCTACAATGAGCAGTTCTTC.

The J gene is TRBJ1-2, the V gene TRBV25-1; the match to TRBD1 covers 7 bases. CDR1 MGHDK and CDR2 SYGVNS come from the germline V gene. Trimming removed 2 bases from V and 1 base from J; junction bases left unmatched: 4. There are 15 residues in the CDR3. This CDR3 is CASSENRDSNYGYTF. CDR3 nucleotide sequence: TGTGCCAGCAGTGAAAACCGGGACAGTAACTATGGCTACACCTTC.

The V and J genes are TRBV12-3 or TRBV12-4 and TRBJ2-7; TRBD2 matches 8 bases. The CDR3 has 13 amino acids. The junction had 5 bases not matched to a gene; V was cut back by 4 bases and J by 6 bases. CDR3 amino acids: CASSSLSGSEQYF. The CDR3 coding sequence is TGTGCCAGCAGTTCTTTGAGCGGGAGCGAGCAGTACTTC.

A single count supports this clonotype. The gene calls are TRBV12-3 or TRBV12-4 and TRBJ2-1; a weak D match, TRBD2 (6 bases). Trimming stripped 3 bases from V and 7 bases from J, with 16 bases between. This CDR3 region has 15 residues. This CDR3 reads CASSFRAGVLNEQFF. For the CDR3, the DNA is TGTGCCAGCAGTTTTAGAGCGGGCGTCCTAAATGAGCAGTTCTTC.

V and J are TRBV9 and TRBJ1-2, with TRBD1 matching 7 bases. Germline CDR1 reads SGDLS; CDR2 reads YYNGEE. J was trimmed by 4 bases and V by 4 bases; bases with no gene match: 7. This CDR3 region has 14 residues. CDR3 sequence (DNA): TGTGCCAGCAGCACTTACAACAGGGGCTATGGCTACACCTTC. Amino acids: CASSTYNRGYGYTF.

The V gene is TRBV5-1, the J gene TRBJ2-3; 7 bases are shared with TRBD2. V shed 1 base and J 1 base; nucleotides not matched to a gene: 6. There are 16 residues in the CDR3. Germline V gene data show CDR1 as SGHRS and CDR2 as YFSETQ. The CDR3 is CASSLKGGTRTDTQYF. The CDR3 bases are TGCGCCAGCAGCTTGAAGGGAGGGACCCGCACAGATACGCAGTATTTT.

The rearrangement uses TRBV7-3 and TRBJ2-1, with D perhaps matching TRBD1 or TRBD2 (5 bases each). The length of the CDR3 is 14 residues. Germline CDR1 SGHTA, CDR2 FQGTGA. Trimming removed 2 bases from V and 5 bases from J, with 10 bases in between. The CDR3 loop is CASSLLGTDNEQFF. The CDR3 DNA follows: TGTGCCAGCAGCTTACTAGGGACCGACAATGAGCAGTTCTTC.

This clonotype was seen a handful of times. The CDR3 DNA is TGTGCCAGCAGCCCAGGGACAGTCCCCTACGAGCAGTACTTC. This encodes CASSPGTVPYEQYF. The V and J genes are TRBV3-1 and TRBJ2-7, with TRBD1 matching over 7 bases. Germline V lookup: CDR1 LGHDT, CDR2 YNNKEL (reference sequence). This CDR3 region has 14 residues. V lost 4 bases to trimming and J lost 2 bases; unmatched junction nucleotides: 5.

V and J are TRBV14 and TRBJ2-7; weak D call: TRBD2 (6 bases). The V and J ends lost 4 bases and 1 base respectively, with 14 bases between them. The CDR3 length is 15 residues. The germline V gene has CDR1 SGHDN and CDR2 FVKESK. The CDR3 DNA sequence: TGTGCCAGCAGCCTAATGCCAGGAGGGTCCTACGAGCAGTACTTC. This translates into CASSLMPGGSYEQYF.

This clonotype was found a few times. This chain links TRBV15 with TRBJ2-3, with 10 positions matching TRBD2. Looked up from germline, CDR1 is LNHNV and CDR2 is YYDKDF (reference sequence). The CDR3 is 18 residues long. V shed 0 bases and J 3 bases; nucleotides not matched to a gene: 9. CDR3: CATSRDFVLAGITDTQYF. The CDR3 DNA reads as TGTGCCACCAGCAGAGATTTCGTACTAGCGGGAATAACAGATACGCAGTATTTT.

V is TRBV20-1 and J is TRBJ2-5; TRBD2 agrees at 7 bases. The DNA end is more similar to TRBJ2-7, so the J call may be wrong. Germline V CDR1 and CDR2: DFQATT, SNEGSKA (reference sequence). The CDR3 covers 16 residues. The CDR3 loop is CSATPRASGASCEQYF. The CDR3 coding sequence is TGCAGTGCAACGCCTCGGGCTAGCGGAGCCAGTTGCGAGCAGTACTTC.

This clonotype was counted only a few times. The chain carries TRBV4-1 and TRBJ2-2, with unresolved D. V was cut by 1 base and J by 6 bases, with 3 bases left in between. CDR1 MGHRA and CDR2 YSYEKL come from the germline V gene. The CDR3 has 12 residues. Here the CDR3 DNA reads TGCGCCAGCAGCCAAGTAGCCGGGGAGCTGTTTTTT. Amino acids: CASSQVAGELFF.

The table lists this clonotype with a few counts. The chain combines TRBV6-2 or TRBV6-3 with TRBJ2-7; unclear D gene. V gave up 7 bases and J gave up 3 bases, with 10 bases separating them. Germline values: CDR1 MNHEY, CDR2 SVGEGT. The length of the CDR3 is 12 residues. CDR3 in amino acids: CASKPPGYEQYF. Here the CDR3 DNA reads TGTGCCAGCAAACCACCGGGCTACGAGCAGTACTTC.

The chain links TRBV6-1 to TRBJ1-5; D gene ambiguous. The CDR3 contains 15 residues. The germline V gene has CDR1 MNHNS and CDR2 SASEGT. Trimming shortened V by 5 bases and J by 0 bases, and 11 bases separated the two germline ends. CDR3 protein: CASSSNTPSNQPQHF. Written as DNA, the CDR3 is TGTGCCAGCAGTTCTAACACTCCTAGCAATCAGCCCCAGCATTTT.